This T cell receptor beta chain was obtained from a study of shared clonotypes between healthy human individuals. Study-wide findings and caveats: Among the subsets, naive ones generally showed larger estimated richness than memory ones.

V shed 6 bases and J shed 3 bases, with 5 bases lying between them. CDR1 and CDR2 from the germline V gene are SNHLY and FYNNEI. The CDR3 consists of 12 residues. Several immunoSEQ plates held equal portions of the genomic DNA taken from each subset. The protocol was immunoSEQ multiplex PCR, while the TCRdb copy is restricted to in-frame clones and leaves out a portion. In the table there are under 650,000 clones, about 96% of which are singletons. Worth noting for this clone: Antigen specificity is unknown.

The chain has TRBV2 and TRBJ2-2; D is undetermined. This clonotype was sampled from a woman in her twenties or thirties in good health. Sequences were obtained from naive CD4+ T cells sorted from blood. Sample subset: CD45RA+ positively selected. CDR3 sequence: CASRTHTGELFF. The CDR3 DNA reads TGTGCCAGCAGGACTCACACCGGGGAGCTGTTTTTT.